Included here is one TCR beta chain sequence, with context. Germline assignment: CDR1 SGDLS and CDR2 YYNGEE. Between the trimmed V and J ends, which lost 4 bases and 4 bases, there was a span of 18 bases. This CDR3 is 15 amino acids long. This sample is part of a study of blood T cell repertoires in COVID-19. The wider study: The United States, Italy and Spain provided the acute and convalescent COVID-19 samples. T cells, B-cell-depleted T cells, or PBMCs supplied cDNA or gDNA.

Per the original methods: Amplification of reference gene primers was used by the study to estimate nucleated cell counts. Here immunoSEQ multiplex PCR was the method, and the copy in TCRdb shows in-frame clones only, minus some. V, J and clone size are those of that table, while D and trimming were read from the DNA. The table records about 140,000 clones, around nine tenths of them present only once. The V gene is TRBV9, the J gene TRBJ2-7, with TRBD1 as a possible D gene (6 bases). This clonotype originated in a woman in her fifties or sixties with acute or convalescent COVID-19. The sequenced sample was peripheral blood. The CDR3 loop reads CASSTEAKQGYEQYF. For the CDR3, the DNA is TGTGCCAGCAGCACAGAAGCAAAACAGGGATACGAGCAGTACTTC. The full variable domain, in which reference TRBV9 and TRBJ2-7 provide the parts outside the CDR3, is DSGVTQTPKHLITATGQRVTLRCSPRSGDLSVYWYQQSLDQGLQFLIQYYNGEERAKGNILERFSAQQFPDLHSELNLSSLELGDSALYFCASSTEAKQGYEQYFGPGTRLTVT.